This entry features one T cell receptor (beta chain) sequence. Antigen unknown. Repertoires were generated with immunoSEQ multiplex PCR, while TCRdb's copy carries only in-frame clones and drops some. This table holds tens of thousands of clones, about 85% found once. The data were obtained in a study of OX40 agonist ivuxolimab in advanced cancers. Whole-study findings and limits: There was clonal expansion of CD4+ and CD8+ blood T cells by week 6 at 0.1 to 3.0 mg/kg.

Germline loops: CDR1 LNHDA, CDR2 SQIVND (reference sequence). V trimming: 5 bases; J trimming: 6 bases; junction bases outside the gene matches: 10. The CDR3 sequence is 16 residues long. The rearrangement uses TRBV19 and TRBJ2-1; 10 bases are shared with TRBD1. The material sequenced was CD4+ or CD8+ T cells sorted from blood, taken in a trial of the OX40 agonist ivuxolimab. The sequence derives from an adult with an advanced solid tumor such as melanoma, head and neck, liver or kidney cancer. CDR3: CASSLGQGLRGNEQFF. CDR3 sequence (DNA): TGTGCCAGTAGTTTGGGACAGGGGTTAAGAGGCAATGAGCAGTTCTTC.